These T cell receptor beta chains were read from a single sample in a study of siplizumab effects on memory and regulatory T cells. Assay: immunoSEQ multiplex PCR; the TCRdb copy retains only in-frame clones and omits some. Here the sample spans over 80,000 clones, around 94% being singletons. Sequenced material: non-Treg CD4+ T cells sorted from blood. Source of these receptors: a human donor in good health. CDR3s include the opening cysteine and the closing phenylalanine or tryptophan. The D gene is left open where the match is weak. Not all rows give a size; the values are once, few, many and, for expanded clones, a class.

clone size	V gene	D gene	J gene	CDR3 DNA	CDR3 protein
NA	TRBV4-1	NA	TRBJ2-7	TGCGCCAGCAGCCAAGATAAGGGGGGTGGTCAGGTCGAGCAGTACTTC	CASSQDKGGGQVEQYF
once	TRBV30	NA	TRBJ1-4	TGTGCCTGGACGAAGGGGCAGGGGCGTGAAAAACTGTTTTTT	CAWTKGQGREKLFF
NA	TRBV5-6	TRBD2	TRBJ2-1	TGTGCCAGCAGCTTAGATGGGACTAGCGGATACAATGAGCAGTTCTTC	CASSLDGTSGYNEQFF
NA	TRBV7-2	NA	TRBJ2-2	TGTGCCAGCAGTTACAGATGGGGAGGGGGTACCGGGGAGCTGTTTTTT	CASSYRWGGGTGELFF
NA	TRBV20-1	NA	TRBJ2-7	TGCAGTGCTGGTTTCTACGAGCAGTACTTC	CSAGFYEQYF
once	TRBV6-1	NA	TRBJ2-1	TGTGCCAGCAGTGAACGATACAATGAGCAGTTCTTC	CASSERYNEQFF
NA	TRBV18	NA	TRBJ2-1	TGTGCCAGCTCAAAAGTTGGACATTTATCCTACAATGAGCAGTTCTTC	CASSKVGHLSYNEQFF
NA	TRBV9	TRBD1	TRBJ1-1	TGTGCCAGCAGCGTAGATGGACAGGGACACACTGAAGCTTTCTTT	CASSVDGQGHTEAFF
NA	TRBV6-6	TRBD1	TRBJ1-6	TGTGCCAGCAGCCAGACAGGGGATAATTCACCCCTCCACTTT	CASSQTGDNSPLHF
NA	TRBV28	TRBD1	TRBJ2-7	TGTGCCAGCGGTAACAGGGGTCTCTACGAGCAGTACTTC	CASGNRGLYEQYF
NA	TRBV11-2	TRBD1	TRBJ1-2	TGTGCCAGCAGCCCACCGGGACAGCCCTATGGCTACACCTTC	CASSPPGQPYGYTF
NA	TRBV5-1	NA	TRBJ1-2	TGCGCCAGCAGCTCAACAGGCATGGTCCCCAATGGCTACACCTTC	CASSSTGMVPNGYTF
NA	TRBV28	NA	TRBJ2-4	TGTGCCAGCAGTTTTGGGTCCCTAGGGGTAGACATTCAGTACTTC	CASSFGSLGVDIQYF
NA	TRBV2	NA	TRBJ1-2	TGTGCCAGCAAGTCATGGCTAAACTATGGCTACACCTTC	CASKSWLNYGYTF
NA	TRBV19	NA	TRBJ1-5	TGTGCCAGTAGTATCTCGAGGGGTCTGCATCAGCCCCAGCATTTT	CASSISRGLHQPQHF
NA	TRBV19	TRBD1	TRBJ1-2	TGTGCCAGTAGTGACCGGGACAGGGGAGGCTACACCTTC	CASSDRDRGGYTF
NA	TRBV6-6	NA	TRBJ2-3	TGTGCCAGCAGGTATCGTCAGGGTCGGGATACGCAGTATTTT	CASRYRQGRDTQYF
NA	TRBV6-4	NA	TRBJ2-6	TGTGCCAGCCAGCAGTCCGGGGCCAACGTCCTGACTTTC	CASQQSGANVLTF
NA	TRBV27	TRBD2	TRBJ2-7	TGTGCCAGCAGCTCGGGGGGGGGACTAGCGGGAGTAATTGGCCACGAGCAGTACTTC	CASSSGGGLAGVIGHEQYF
NA	TRBV28	TRBD1	TRBJ2-1	TGTGCCAGCAGTTATACAGGGGGAACTAGCTCCTACAATGAGCAGTTCTTC	CASSYTGGTSSYNEQFF
NA	TRBV5-1	NA	TRBJ2-4	TGCGCCAGCAGCCTCGCAGTGGAAAACATTCAGTACTTC	CASSLAVENIQYF
NA	TRBV6-4	TRBD1	TRBJ1-1	TGTGCCAGCAGCCGTACAGGGGGCGTAACTGAAGCTTTCTTT	CASSRTGGVTEAFF
NA	TRBV15	NA	TRBJ2-2	TGTGCCACCAGCACGTTCAGAATTCAGGGTCGGAGCACCGGGGAGCTGTTTTTT	CATSTFRIQGRSTGELFF
NA	TRBV7-8	NA	TRBJ1-1	TGTGCCAGCAGCTTCCCGGGGGGTTACACTGAAGCTTTCTTT	CASSFPGGYTEAFF
once	TRBV11-2	TRBD2	TRBJ2-1	TGTGCCAGCAGCTCGGGACTATTTTCTGACAATGAGCAGTTCTTC	CASSSGLFSDNEQFF